This entry concerns a single T cell receptor beta chain. The sample carries other DNA sequences with the same CDR3. Some clones are missing from TCRdb's copy, which holds only in-frame ones; the method was immunoSEQ multiplex PCR. Here the sample spans roughly 380,000 clones, approximately 96% being singletons. CDR1 is MDHEN, CDR2 SYDVKM, per germline. With 4 bases removed from V and 2 bases from J, the gap between germline ends came to 3 bases. This CDR3 is built from 12 residues. The record originates from a study of shared clonotypes between healthy human individuals. In the study overall: A couple of female and three male donors aged 18 to 49 were enrolled.

This clonotype originated in a young man in good health. Material: memory CD8+ T cells sorted from blood. The subset here: CD45RO+ cells pooled with CCR7-negative TemRA cells. This chain uses TRBV28 with TRBJ1-5; no definite D call. CDR3 sequence: CASSSGNQPQHF. CDR3 nucleotide sequence: TGTGCCAGCAGTTCGGGCAATCAGCCCCAGCATTTT.